A selection of T cell receptor beta chains follows, all from one sample in a study of cytomegalovirus exposure and HLA in healthy donors. TCRdb keeps only in-frame clones here, not all; method: immunoSEQ multiplex PCR. This sample has over 110,000 clones, with about 84% found just once. The specimen sequenced was PBMCs. The receptor source for this set is a woman aged 40 to 50 in good health and CMV-seropositive. The CDR3 runs from the conserved cysteine through the conserved F or W. The D gene is left open where the match is weak. Some rows have no size entry. The others give once, few or many, or a class for an expanded clone.

d_call | j_call | v_call | clone_size | cdr3_aa | cdr3_nt
NA | TRBJ1-1 | TRBV28 | NA | CASSLEHREAFF | TGTGCCAGCAGTTTAGAACACCGTGAAGCTTTCTTT
TRBD2 | TRBJ2-5 | TRBV11-2 | NA | CASSRREGSETQYF | TGTGCCAGCTCCCGGCGGGAGGGTTCGGAGACCCAGTACTTC
NA | TRBJ1-1 | TRBV19 | NA | CVRRRVCTEAFF | TGTGTTAGACGGCGGGTGTGCACTGAAGCTTTCTTT
TRBD1 | TRBJ1-1 | TRBV19 | NA | CASSGQGDGAEAFF | TGTGCCAGTAGCGGACAGGGGGACGGGGCTGAAGCTTTCTTT
NA | TRBJ2-6 | TRBV4-1 | NA | CASSQGGAGANVLTF | TGCGCCAGCAGCCAGGGGGGTGCTGGGGCCAACGTCCTGACTTTC
NA | TRBJ2-2 | TRBV11-2 | NA | CASDDRGGNTGELFF | TGTGCCAGTGACGATAGGGGCGGGAACACCGGGGAGCTGTTTTTT
TRBD2 | TRBJ2-1 | TRBV5-6 | NA | CASSFWGGSYNEQFF | TGTGCCAGCAGCTTTTGGGGGGGCTCCTACAATGAGCAGTTCTTC
NA | TRBJ2-5 | TRBV7-7 | NA | CASSFTPGETQYF | TGTGCTAGCAGCTTTACACCGGGGGAGACCCAGTACTTC
TRBD2 | TRBJ2-1 | TRBV6-1 | few | CASTPGLAGVNEQFF | TGTGCCAGCACCCCCGGACTAGCGGGAGTCAATGAGCAGTTCTTC
NA | TRBJ1-3 | TRBV21-1 | NA | CASSPRQLGAAGNTIYF | TGTGCCAGCAGCCCCCGGCAGTTGGGCGCAGCCGGAAACACCATATATTTT
NA | TRBJ1-2 | TRBV15 | few | CATSRGRISYGYTF | TGTGCCACCAGCAGAGGGAGGATAAGCTATGGCTACACCTTC
NA | TRBJ2-7 | TRBV2 | NA | CASGNRASSYEQYF | TGTGCCAGCGGGAACAGGGCCTCCTCCTACGAGCAGTACTTC
TRBD2 | TRBJ2-6 | TRBV2 | NA | CASQAGGLGANVLTF | TGTGCCAGCCAGGCGGGGGGGCTTGGGGCCAACGTCCTGACTTTC
TRBD2 | TRBJ2-2 | TRBV11-3 | NA | CASSPGRADTGELFF | TGTGCCAGCAGCCCGGGGAGGGCCGACACCGGGGAGCTGTTTTTT
NA | TRBJ2-5 | TRBV19 | NA | CASSIGDSLQETQYF | TGTGCCAGTAGTATCGGAGACAGCCTTCAAGAGACCCAGTACTTC
TRBD2 | TRBJ2-7 | TRBV5-1 | NA | CASSLTSGVYEQYF | TGCGCCAGCAGCTTGACTAGCGGGGTGTACGAGCAGTACTTC